The 11 T cell receptor beta chains reported below all come from one sample, sequenced in a study of blood T cells in healthy people across ages. A J-beta primer mix and a sample-barcoded 5' primer were used in a second PCR of about 6 to 12 cycles. TCRdb itself ran the 5' RACE reads through MiXCR, one entry per CDR3 protein. The sample consists of approximately 1.5 million distinct CDR3 sequences, 30% to 35% of them appearing once. The sample was blood. Receptors originate from a woman in her thirties in good health.

This clonotype was observed a handful of times. This chain connects TRBV12-3 or TRBV12-4 to TRBJ2-7; D not resolved. This CDR3 contains 13 residues. V lost 7 bases and J 4 bases, leaving 14 bases between the germline ends. This chain's CDR3 is CASMAGPYYEQYF. Written as DNA, the CDR3 is TGTGCCAGCATGGCAGGTCCGTATTACGAGCAGTACTTC.

Only a few counts were recorded for this clonotype. The V call is TRBV6-2 or TRBV6-3, the J call TRBJ2-1; TRBD2 matches at 8 bases. From germline, CDR1 is MNHEY and CDR2 SVGEGT. The V gene end was trimmed by 5 bases and the J gene end by 6 bases; junction bases not matched to a gene: 9. The CDR3 extends over 15 amino acids. In DNA, the CDR3 is TGTGCCAGCAGTGGGCTGTCGGCGGGAGGCAATGAGCAGTTCTTC. Protein: CASSGLSAGGNEQFF.

The chain recombines TRBV21-1 with TRBJ2-7. TRBV21-1 is deemed a pseudogene. This CDR3 has 15 residues. The CDR3 region is CASSKAKGSSYEQYF. For the CDR3, the DNA is TGTGCCAGCAGCAAAGCTAAAGGTAGCTCCTACGAGCAGTACTTC.

The V gene is TRBV3-1, the J gene TRBJ1-2; D is possibly TRBD1 (5 bases). There are 17 residues in the CDR3. V was shortened by 3 bases and J by 0 bases, with 17 bases between the two germline ends. Germline CDR1 reads LGHDT; CDR2 reads YNNKEL (reference sequence). The CDR3 DNA reads as TGTGCCAGCAGCCATTCCCGGGGGAAGGGTGCTAACTATGGCTACACCTTC. Residues: CASSHSRGKGANYGYTF.

V usage is TRBV4-3 and J usage is TRBJ2-1, with D maybe TRBD1 (6 bases). The CDR3 is 15 amino acids. Deletions cut 0 bases from V and 4 bases from J, with 10 bases between. Per germline, CDR1 LGHNA and CDR2 YSLEER. The CDR3 region is CASSQEGTTYNEQFF. The CDR3 DNA is TGCGCCAGCAGCCAAGAGGGGACAACATACAATGAGCAGTTCTTC.

The rearrangement joins TRBV20-1 to TRBJ2-5, with D possibly matching TRBD2 (5 bases). CDR3 length equals 12 residues. Germline CDR1 and CDR2: DFQATT and SNEGSKA (reference sequence). The germline V and J ends were trimmed by 3 bases and 0 bases, with 5 bases remaining between them. The chain's CDR3 is CSARRDQETQYF. DNA for the CDR3: TGCAGTGCTAGGCGGGACCAAGAGACCCAGTACTTC.

In its sample, this clonotype was seen a few times. The chain joins TRBV20-1 to TRBJ2-5, with 10 bases identical to TRBD2. The CDR3 loop spans 15 amino acids. The V and J ends lost 4 bases and 0 bases, in that order; junction bases with no gene match: 5. Germline CDR1 and CDR2: DFQATT and SNEGSKA (reference sequence). CDR3 nucleotide sequence: TGCAGTGCTACTAGCGGGAGAGGGTACCAAGAGACCCAGTACTTC. Encoded protein: CSATSGRGYQETQYF.

In its sample, this clonotype was seen a few times. V and J are TRBV19 and TRBJ1-4; D is perhaps TRBD1 (5 bases). This CDR3 is 15 amino acids long. CDR1 LNHDA and CDR2 SQIVND come from the germline V gene (reference sequence). Trimming cost V 5 bases and J 8 bases, with 18 bases left between them. CDR3 in DNA: TGTGCCAGTAGTCTTCTCGGGACCCTGCGGGAAAAACTGTTTTTT. Its protein is CASSLLGTLREKLFF.

The chain carries TRBV3-1 and TRBJ2-1; D is perhaps TRBD2 (5 bases). Between the trimmed V and J ends, which lost 4 bases and 12 bases, there was a span of 13 bases. The CDR3 has 12 residues. CDR1 is LGHDT and CDR2 is YNNKEL in the germline V gene (reference sequence). The CDR3 is CASSPDSGRQFF. In DNA, the CDR3 is TGTGCCAGCAGCCCTGACTCGGGAAGGCAGTTCTTC.

V is TRBV27 and J is TRBJ2-3; TRBD2 matches at 11 bases. J was trimmed by 5 bases and V by 5 bases; bases with no gene match: 15. This CDR3 contains 18 residues. Germline-derived CDR1 and CDR2 are MNHEY and SMNVEV (reference sequence). The CDR3 region is CASSPYSLAGGVVDTQYF. The CDR3 DNA reads as TGTGCCAGCAGTCCGTATAGTCTAGCGGGAGGAGTAGTAGATACGCAGTATTTT.

This clonotype was seen repeatedly, ten times or more. This rearrangement joins TRBV7-2 to TRBJ2-1; the D gene is possibly TRBD2 (5 bases). The CDR3 length is 15 residues. V lost 0 bases and J lost 1, with 7 bases in between. The germline V gene has CDR1 SGHTA and CDR2 FQGNSA. CDR3 coding DNA: TGTGCCAGCAGCTTAGCGGGAGTTTCCTACAATGAGCAGTTCTTC. Residues: CASSLAGVSYNEQFF.